This entry lists 18 T cell receptor beta chains sequenced from one sample in a study of control samples from healthy donors and cancer patients. The data were produced by immunoSEQ multiplex PCR, yet TCRdb's version contains in-frame clones alone and is incomplete. The sample shows more than 60,000 clones, roughly 90% of them seen only once. Sequencing was done on a sample of PBMCs. These receptors were taken from a man in his 60s with colorectal cancer.

The chain is built from TRBV5-1 and TRBJ2-1, with 7 bases that match TRBD2. J was trimmed by 2 bases and V by 2 bases; bases with no gene match: 1. Germline V gene data show CDR1 as SGHRS and CDR2 as YFSETQ. The CDR3 is 14 residues long. This chain's CDR3 is CASSLGTTYNEQFF. CDR3 bases: TGCGCCAGCAGCTTAGGGACTACCTACAATGAGCAGTTCTTC.

This chain links TRBV7-9 with TRBJ1-1; D unclear. V lost 1 base, J lost 4 bases, and 7 bases lay in between. This CDR3 has 13 amino acids. The germline V gene has CDR1 SEHNR and CDR2 FQNEAQ (reference sequence). The CDR3 spells CASSLGTSTEAFF. CDR3 DNA sequence: TGTGCCAGCAGCTTAGGGACTTCCACTGAAGCTTTCTTT.

The chain couples TRBV6-1 to TRBJ2-7; maybe TRBD2 (5 bases). CDR3 length: 15 amino acids. V lost 2 bases, J lost 5 bases, and 16 bases lay in between. CDR1 and CDR2 (germline): MNHNS, SASEGT. The CDR3 sequence is CASSEIFGLYDEQYF. As DNA, the CDR3 is TGTGCCAGCAGTGAAATTTTTGGACTGTATGACGAGCAGTACTTC.

The chain joins TRBV5-5 to TRBJ1-5; D may be TRBD1 (5 bases). Trimming removed 0 bases from V and 1 base from J, with 11 bases in between. The CDR3 runs 16 residues. Germline loops: CDR1 SGHKS, CDR2 YYEKEE (reference sequence). CDR3 region: CASSLEAQGSNQPQHF. The DNA of the CDR3 is TGTGCCAGCAGCTTGGAGGCGCAGGGCAGCAATCAGCCCCAGCATTTT.

This chain joins TRBV3-1 (or the pseudogene TRBV3-2) and TRBJ1-2, with D uncertain. V lost 2 bases, J lost 0 bases, and 16 bases lay in between. The germline gives CDR1 LGHDT, CDR2 YNNKEL (reference sequence). The CDR3 runs 17 residues. The CDR3 spells CASSQTPRPRANYGYTF. The CDR3 DNA is TGTGCCAGCAGCCAAACTCCCCGACCGAGAGCTAACTATGGCTACACCTTC.

The V call is TRBV27, the J call TRBJ2-7, with D hard to call. V lost 1 base and J lost 6, with 19 bases in between. Per the germline V gene, CDR1 is MNHEY and CDR2 is SMNVEV (reference sequence). The CDR3 sequence is 16 residues long. The CDR3 sequence is CASSLYPGTGEFEQYF. The DNA for the CDR3 is TGTGCCAGCAGTTTATACCCGGGTACGGGTGAGTTCGAGCAGTACTTC.

The rearrangement uses TRBV5-1 and TRBJ1-2; 7 nucleotides line up with TRBD1. CDR3 length: 15 residues. Germline V gene sequence: CDR1 SGHRS, CDR2 YFSETQ. Germline trimming cut 4 bases from V and 3 bases from J; bases unmatched to any gene: 9. The CDR3 nucleotides are TGCGCCAGCAGCGACACACGGACAGGCGACTATGGCTACACCTTC. Its translation: CASSDTRTGDYGYTF.

DNA for the CDR3: TGTGCCAGCAGTGAAGCACAGGGGGCGGTGTACGAGCAGTACTTC. Protein: CASSEAQGAVYEQYF. The chain carries TRBV6-1 and TRBJ2-7, with 9 bases identical to TRBD1. The V gene end was trimmed by 0 bases and the J gene end by 4 bases; junction bases not matched to a gene: 4. Per the germline V gene, CDR1 is MNHNS and CDR2 is SASEGT. The CDR3 totals 15 residues.

This CDR3 reads CSAVGGSSYNEQFF. The CDR3, as DNA: TGCAGCGCCGTAGGAGGGAGCTCCTACAATGAGCAGTTCTTC. The chain uses TRBV29-1 and TRBJ2-1; maybe TRBD2 (6 bases). V lost 7 bases, J lost 0 bases, and 13 bases lay in between. The CDR3 length is 14 residues. Germline CDR1 SQVTM, CDR2 ANQGSEA.

The genes are TRBV11-2 and TRBJ1-2; D might be TRBD1 (6 bases). CDR1 SGHAT and CDR2 FQNNGV come from the germline V gene. V lost 5 bases and J lost 8, with 21 bases in between. The CDR3 is 15 amino acids. CDR3 nucleotide sequence: TGTGCCAGCAGCGTCGACCCCGACAGGAGGAGGGGCTACACCTTC. Translating it yields CASSVDPDRRRGYTF.

The sample holds one count of this clone. The V call is TRBV6-5, the J call TRBJ2-5; 7 bases are shared with TRBD2. This CDR3 has 14 amino acids. The J segment lost 7 bases and the V segment lost 6 bases, leaving 11 bases of the junction unmatched. Per the germline V gene, CDR1 is MNHEY and CDR2 is SVGAGI. CDR3 residues: CASSPGGIRVTQYF. The CDR3 region has the DNA TGTGCCAGCAGCCCCGGGGGGATCCGTGTGACCCAGTACTTC.

The chain is built from TRBV5-4 and TRBJ1-1, with a possible D match to TRBD1 (6 bases). Germline V lookup: CDR1 SGHNT, CDR2 YYREEE (reference sequence). CDR3 size: 13 residues. V gave up 4 bases and J gave up 11 bases, with 18 bases separating them. The CDR3 spells CASSVSNLRGAFF. CDR3 in DNA: TGTGCCAGCAGCGTCTCGAATCTAAGGGGGGCTTTCTTT.

The rearrangement links TRBV3-1 (or the pseudogene TRBV3-2) to TRBJ2-6, with D possibly TRBD2 on 5 matching bases. This CDR3 spans 15 amino acids. Germline CDR1 is LGHDT and CDR2 is YNNKEL (reference sequence). V lost 1 base to trimming and J lost 2 bases, with 6 bases between them. Written as DNA, the CDR3 is TGTGCCAGCAGCCAAGCACTAGCTGGGGCCAACGTCCTGACTTTC. It codes for CASSQALAGANVLTF.

The gene calls are TRBV24-1 and TRBJ2-1, with 12 positions matching TRBD1. The CDR3 extends over 17 amino acids. Germline CDR1 and CDR2: KGHDR and SFDVKD. Germline trimming cut 2 bases from V and 10 bases from J; bases unmatched to any gene: 11. CDR3 in amino acids: CATSDSQGDRGRREQFF. CDR3 nucleotide sequence: TGTGCCACCAGTGATTCCCAAGGGGACAGGGGGCGCAGGGAGCAGTTCTTC.

CDR3 nucleotides: TGTGCCAGCAGCTTAGTTGATGAAAAACTGTTTTTT. This translates into CASSLVDEKLFF. The chain uses TRBV11-2 and TRBJ1-4; D uncertain. From germline, CDR1 is SGHAT and CDR2 FQNNGV. This CDR3 is built from 12 residues. V was trimmed by 1 base and J by 6 bases, leaving 3 bases between them. Together with reference TRBV11-2 and TRBJ1-4, the CDR3 gives the full variable domain: EAGVAQSPRYKIIEKRQSVAFWCNPISGHATLYWYQQILGQGPKLLIQFQNNGVVDDSQLPKDRFSAERLKGVDSTLKIQPAKLEDSAVYLCASSLVDEKLFFGSGTQLSVL.

V usage is TRBV5-6 and J usage is TRBJ2-1; 9 bases line up with TRBD2. CDR1 is SGHDT, CDR2 YYEEEE, per germline. The CDR3 is 16 amino acids. With V trimmed by 1 base and J by 7 bases, 9 bases remained unmatched. The CDR3 region has the DNA TGTGCCAGCAGCTTGAGAGGCGGACTAGCGTCGAATGAGCAGTTCTTC. It encodes CASSLRGGLASNEQFF.

The rearrangement joins TRBV7-3 to TRBJ2-2; 10 bases match TRBD2. V shed 1 base and J 2 bases; nucleotides not matched to a gene: 7. The CDR3 extends over 18 amino acids. CDR1 and CDR2 (germline): SGHTA, FQGTGA. The CDR3 protein is CASSLKASGGPNTGELFF. The CDR3 coding sequence is TGTGCCAGCAGCTTAAAGGCTAGCGGGGGACCCAACACCGGGGAGCTGTTTTTT.

The chain has TRBV10-3 and TRBJ1-2, with D hard to call. Per the germline V gene, CDR1 is ENHRY and CDR2 is SYGVKD. V gave up 10 bases and J gave up 6 bases, with 15 bases separating them. The CDR3 sequence is 12 residues long. The CDR3 DNA is TGTGCCAACGGGCGGGGTCAGGATGGCTACACCTTC. As protein: CANGRGQDGYTF.